This T cell receptor beta chain stems from a study of T cells after yellow fever vaccination. The CDR3 extends over 17 amino acids. Germline V gene sequence: CDR1 KGHDR, CDR2 SFDVKD. V dropped 4 bases and J dropped 4 bases, with 19 bases sitting between them. Each CDR3 protein is one row after TCRdb ran MiXCR on the 5' RACE reads. This sample yields 500,000 to 700,000 distinct CDR3 sequences, of which less than 20% are seen a single time; 13% to 15% belongs to the top ten. The sample in question was PBMCs, obtained 15 days after the yellow fever booster vaccination. The source is a man aged 30 to 39 who received the YFV17D yellow fever vaccine. This chain uses TRBV24-1 with TRBJ2-1; a weak D match, TRBD2 (5 bases). Written as DNA, the CDR3 is TGTGCCACCAGTGACCCGTCCCCGAGCGGCCTATACAATGAGCAGTTCTTC. Translating it yields CATSDPSPSGLYNEQFF.